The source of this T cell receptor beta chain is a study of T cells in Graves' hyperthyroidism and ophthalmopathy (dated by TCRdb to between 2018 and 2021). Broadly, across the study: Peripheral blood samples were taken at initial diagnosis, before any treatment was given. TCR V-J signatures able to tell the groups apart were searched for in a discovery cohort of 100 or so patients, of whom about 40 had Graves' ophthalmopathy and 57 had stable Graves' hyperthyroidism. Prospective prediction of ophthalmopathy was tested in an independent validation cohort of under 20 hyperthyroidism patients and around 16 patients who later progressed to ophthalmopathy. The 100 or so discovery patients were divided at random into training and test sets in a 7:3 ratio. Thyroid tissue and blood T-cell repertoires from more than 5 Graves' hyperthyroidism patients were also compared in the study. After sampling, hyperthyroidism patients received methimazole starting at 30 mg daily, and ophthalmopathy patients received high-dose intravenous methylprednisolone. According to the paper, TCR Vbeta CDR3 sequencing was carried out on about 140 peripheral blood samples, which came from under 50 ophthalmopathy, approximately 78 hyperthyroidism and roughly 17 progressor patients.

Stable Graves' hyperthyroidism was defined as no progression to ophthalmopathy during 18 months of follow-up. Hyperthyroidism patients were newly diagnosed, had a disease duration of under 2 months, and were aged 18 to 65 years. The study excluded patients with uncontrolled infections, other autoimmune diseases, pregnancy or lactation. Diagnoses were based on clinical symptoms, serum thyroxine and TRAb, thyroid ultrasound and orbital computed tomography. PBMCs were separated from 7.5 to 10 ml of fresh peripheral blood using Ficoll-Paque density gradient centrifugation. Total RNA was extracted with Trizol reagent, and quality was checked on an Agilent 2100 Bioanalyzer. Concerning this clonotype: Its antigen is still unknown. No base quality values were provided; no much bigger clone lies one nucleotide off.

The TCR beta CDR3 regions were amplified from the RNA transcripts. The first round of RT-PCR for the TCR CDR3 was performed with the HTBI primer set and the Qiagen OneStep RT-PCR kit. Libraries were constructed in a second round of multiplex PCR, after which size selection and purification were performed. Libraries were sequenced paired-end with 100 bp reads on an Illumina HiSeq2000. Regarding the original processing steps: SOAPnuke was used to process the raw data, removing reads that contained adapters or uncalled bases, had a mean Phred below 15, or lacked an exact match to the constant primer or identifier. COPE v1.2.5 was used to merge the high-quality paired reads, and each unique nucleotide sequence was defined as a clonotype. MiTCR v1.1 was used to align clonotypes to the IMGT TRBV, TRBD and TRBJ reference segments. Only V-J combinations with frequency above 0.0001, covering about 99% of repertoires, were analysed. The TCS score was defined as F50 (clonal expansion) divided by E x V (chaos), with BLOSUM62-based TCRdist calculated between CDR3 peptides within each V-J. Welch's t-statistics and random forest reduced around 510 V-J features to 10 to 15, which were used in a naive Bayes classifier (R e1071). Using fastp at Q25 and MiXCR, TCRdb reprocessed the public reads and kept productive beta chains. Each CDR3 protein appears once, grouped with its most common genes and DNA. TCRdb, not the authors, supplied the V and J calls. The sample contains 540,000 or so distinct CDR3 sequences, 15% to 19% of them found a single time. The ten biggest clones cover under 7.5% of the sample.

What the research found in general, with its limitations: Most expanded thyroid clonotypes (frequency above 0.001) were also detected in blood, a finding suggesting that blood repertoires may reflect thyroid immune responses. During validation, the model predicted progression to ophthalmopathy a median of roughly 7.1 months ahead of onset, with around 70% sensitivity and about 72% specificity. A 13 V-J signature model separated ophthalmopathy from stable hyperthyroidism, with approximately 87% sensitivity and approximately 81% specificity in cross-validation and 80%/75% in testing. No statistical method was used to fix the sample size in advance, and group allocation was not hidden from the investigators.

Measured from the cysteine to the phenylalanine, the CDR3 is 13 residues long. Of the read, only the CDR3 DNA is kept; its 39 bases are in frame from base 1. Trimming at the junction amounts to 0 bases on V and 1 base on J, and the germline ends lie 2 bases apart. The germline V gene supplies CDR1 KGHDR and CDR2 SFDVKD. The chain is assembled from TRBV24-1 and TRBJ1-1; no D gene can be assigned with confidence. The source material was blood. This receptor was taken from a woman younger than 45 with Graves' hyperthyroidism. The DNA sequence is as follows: TGTGCCACCAGTGATTTGCAGAACACTGAAGCTTTCTTT. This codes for CATSDLQNTEAFF.